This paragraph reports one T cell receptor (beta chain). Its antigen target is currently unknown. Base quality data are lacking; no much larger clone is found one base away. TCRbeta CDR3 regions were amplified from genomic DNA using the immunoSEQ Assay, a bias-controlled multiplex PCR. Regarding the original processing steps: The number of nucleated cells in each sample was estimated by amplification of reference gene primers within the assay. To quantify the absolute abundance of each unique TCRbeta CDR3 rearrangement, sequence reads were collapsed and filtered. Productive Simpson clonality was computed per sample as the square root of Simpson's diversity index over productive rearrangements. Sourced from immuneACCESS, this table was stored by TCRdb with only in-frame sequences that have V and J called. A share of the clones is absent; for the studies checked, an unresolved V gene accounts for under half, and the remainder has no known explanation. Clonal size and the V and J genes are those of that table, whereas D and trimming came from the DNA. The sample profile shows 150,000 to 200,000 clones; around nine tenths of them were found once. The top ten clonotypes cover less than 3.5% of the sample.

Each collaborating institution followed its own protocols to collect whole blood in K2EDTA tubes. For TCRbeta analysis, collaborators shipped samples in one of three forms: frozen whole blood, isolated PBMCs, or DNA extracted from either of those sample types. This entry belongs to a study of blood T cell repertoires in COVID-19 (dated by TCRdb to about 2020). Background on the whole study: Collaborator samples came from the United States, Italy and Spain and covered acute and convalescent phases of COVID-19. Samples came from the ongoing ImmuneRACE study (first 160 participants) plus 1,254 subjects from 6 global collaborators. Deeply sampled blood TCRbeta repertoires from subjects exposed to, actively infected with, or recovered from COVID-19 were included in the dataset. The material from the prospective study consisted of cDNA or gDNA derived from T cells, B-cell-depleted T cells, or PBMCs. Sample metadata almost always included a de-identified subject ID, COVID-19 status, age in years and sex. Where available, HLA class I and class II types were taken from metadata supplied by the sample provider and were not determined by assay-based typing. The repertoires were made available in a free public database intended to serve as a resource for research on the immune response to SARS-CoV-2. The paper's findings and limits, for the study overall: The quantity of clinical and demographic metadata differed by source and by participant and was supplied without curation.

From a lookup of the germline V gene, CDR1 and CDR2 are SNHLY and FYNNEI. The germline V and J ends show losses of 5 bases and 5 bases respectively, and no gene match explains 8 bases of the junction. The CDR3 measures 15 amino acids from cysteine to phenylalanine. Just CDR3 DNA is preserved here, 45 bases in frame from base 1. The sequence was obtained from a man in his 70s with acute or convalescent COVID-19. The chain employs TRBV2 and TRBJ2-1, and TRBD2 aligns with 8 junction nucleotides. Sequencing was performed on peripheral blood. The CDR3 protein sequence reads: CASSLSGGSDNEQFF. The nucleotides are TGTGCCAGCAGTTTAAGCGGGGGATCCGACAATGAGCAGTTCTTC.